These 17 T cell receptor beta chains originate from one sample sequenced in a study of cytomegalovirus exposure and HLA in healthy donors. It was with 60 Vbeta and 13 Jbeta primers that the PCR ran. The repertoire was sequenced with immunoSEQ multiplex PCR; TCRdb's copy has only in-frame clones and lacks some. The sample lists about 160,000 clones, over 75% occurring once. Sequencing input: PBMCs. The receptors were sampled from a woman between 45 and 65 years old in good health and CMV-seropositive.

The V and J genes are TRBV11-3 and TRBJ2-3; D is perhaps TRBD2 (6 bases). The CDR3 contains 14 residues. In germline, CDR1 is SGHNT, CDR2 YENEEA. V gave up 3 bases and J gave up 2 bases, with 9 bases separating them. The DNA of the CDR3 is TGTGCCAGCAGCTTGGAGGGTGCCACAGATACGCAGTATTTT. This gives the protein CASSLEGATDTQYF.

This clone was recorded only once. This chain links TRBV9 with TRBJ2-2; tentatively, D is TRBD2 (5 bases). CDR1 and CDR2 from the germline V gene are SGDLS and YYNGEE. The CDR3 spans 14 residues. Trimming stripped 2 bases from V and 1 base from J, with 6 bases between. CDR3: CASSVRVNTGELFF. The CDR3 nucleotides are TGTGCCAGCAGCGTGCGGGTGAACACCGGGGAGCTGTTTTTT.

This clone was seen more than once but under ten times. The chain is built from TRBV18 and TRBJ1-1; tentative D call: TRBD1 (5 bases). The V end lost 6 bases, the J end lost 1 base, and 9 bases lay between the germline ends. The CDR3 has 13 residues. Germline lookup yields CDR1 KGHSH and CDR2 LQKENI. CDR3 nucleotide sequence: TGTGCCAGCTCCAGGGATGAGAACACTGAAGCTTTCTTT. Translation: CASSRDENTEAFF.

The chain couples TRBV18 to TRBJ1-2; 7 positions match TRBD1. CDR3 length equals 16 residues. Germline-derived CDR1 and CDR2 are KGHSH and LQKENI. Trimming removed 5 bases from V and 4 bases from J; junction bases left unmatched: 13. The CDR3 DNA reads as TGTGCCAGCTCATCAAAGACTCCGGGACAGACCTATGGCTACACCTTC. This gives the protein CASSSKTPGQTYGYTF.

The chain employs TRBV5-1 and TRBJ2-7, with a weak D call TRBD1 (6 bases). The germline gives CDR1 SGHRS, CDR2 YFSETQ. The CDR3 runs to 15 residues. The germline V and J ends were trimmed by 1 base and 3 bases, with 14 bases remaining between them. The DNA of the CDR3 is TGCGCCAGCAGCTTGAGGGCAGGGGCCATCTACGAGCAGTACTTC. It encodes CASSLRAGAIYEQYF.

J is TRBJ1-2 and V is TRBV15, with 11 bases identical to TRBD1. V shed 2 bases and J 5 bases; nucleotides not matched to a gene: 16. The germline CDR1 and CDR2 sequences are LNHNV and YYDKDF (reference sequence). CDR3 length: 19 amino acids. The CDR3, as DNA: TGTGCCACCAGCAGAACCCAATTAAACGGACAGGGGGCGTTTTATGGCTACACCTTC. Translation: CATSRTQLNGQGAFYGYTF.

This clone was seen a few times. The gene calls are TRBV28 and TRBJ2-7, with 11 nucleotides matching TRBD1. This CDR3 comprises 14 residues. Germline CDR1 is MDHEN and CDR2 is SYDVKM. J was trimmed by 4 bases and V by 7 bases; bases with no gene match: 6. The CDR3 sequence is CASILGTGGYEQYF. The DNA for the CDR3 is TGTGCCAGCATCTTGGGGACAGGGGGTTACGAGCAGTACTTC.

This chain links TRBV11-2 with TRBJ2-7; 8 positions match TRBD2. With V trimmed by 1 base and J by 2 bases, 1 base remained unmatched. Germline V lookup: CDR1 SGHAT, CDR2 FQNNGV. This CDR3 has 14 residues. The CDR3 region has the DNA TGTGCCAGCAGCTTAGGGGGACTAGCCTACGAGCAGTACTTC. This gives the protein CASSLGGLAYEQYF.

This clone has a handful of counts. The genes are TRBV7-9 and TRBJ1-1; D is unclear. V was clipped by 5 bases and J by 5 bases, with 6 bases between them. The CDR3 is made up of 11 amino acids. Germline CDR1 and CDR2: SEHNR and FQNEAQ (reference sequence). This CDR3 reads CASSPQTEAFF. The DNA of the CDR3 is TGTGCCAGCAGCCCCCAAACTGAAGCTTTCTTT.

V and J are TRBV6-5 and TRBJ1-2; D is uncertain. The CDR3 spans 14 residues. Germline CDR1 MNHEY, CDR2 SVGAGI. Trimming took 6 bases from V and 1 from J, leaving 12 bases between them. The CDR3 sequence is CASSPAGGNYGYTF. The CDR3 DNA follows: TGTGCCAGCAGCCCAGCGGGTGGTAACTATGGCTACACCTTC.

V and J are TRBV5-8 and TRBJ1-5, with D possibly TRBD1 on 5 matching bases. The CDR3 is made up of 15 amino acids. CDR1 is SGHTS and CDR2 is YDEGEE in the germline V gene. V was trimmed by 4 bases and J by 7 bases, leaving 18 bases between them. DNA for the CDR3: TGTGCCAGCAGCGCGGGGACTGCCTTGGGGCAGCCCCAGCATTTT. This translates into CASSAGTALGQPQHF.

This clone was picked up a small number of times. The chain joins TRBV28 to TRBJ2-1; 7 nucleotides line up with TRBD2. Trimming cost V 4 bases and J 10 bases; bases outside gene matches: 7. Germline V CDR1 and CDR2: MDHEN, SYDVKM. This CDR3 has 13 amino acids. The DNA for the CDR3 is TGTGCCAGCAGTTCCCCCTCCGGGGGGGAGCAGTTCTTC. Encoded protein: CASSSPSGGEQFF.

The rearrangement uses TRBV19 and TRBJ1-1, with 10 bases fitting TRBD1. Germline V gene lookup returns CDR1 LNHDA and CDR2 SQIVND (reference sequence). The trim removed 5 bases at V and 2 bases at J, leaving 5 bases unmatched. The CDR3 totals 15 residues. CDR3 amino acids: CASSPRTGGNTEAFF. The CDR3 DNA is TGTGCCAGTAGTCCACGGACAGGGGGTAACACTGAAGCTTTCTTT.

The chain uses TRBV28 and TRBJ2-4, with D maybe TRBD2 (6 bases). CDR1 and CDR2 (germline): MDHEN, SYDVKM. The CDR3 is made up of 15 amino acids. V was cut by 5 bases and J by 0 bases, with 11 bases left in between. Here the CDR3 DNA reads TGTGCCAGCAGTCTCAGCGGGCTAGCCAAAAACATTCAGTACTTC. This gives the protein CASSLSGLAKNIQYF.

The chain links TRBV7-9 to TRBJ2-7; 8 bases match TRBD1. Germline assignment: CDR1 SEHNR and CDR2 FQNEAQ (reference sequence). The CDR3 runs to 13 residues. V trimming: 5 bases; J trimming: 5 bases; junction bases outside the gene matches: 5. CDR3 in DNA: TGTGCCAGCAGCCGAGGACAGGGAAACGAGCAGTACTTC. It encodes CASSRGQGNEQYF.

The chain has TRBV5-6 and TRBJ1-4, with 8 bases matching TRBD1. The V gene end was trimmed by 4 bases and the J gene end by 4 bases; junction bases not matched to a gene: 6. Germline-derived CDR1 and CDR2 are SGHDT and YYEEEE. CDR3 length equals 15 residues. The CDR3 DNA reads TGTGCCAGCAGCCTCTGGACAGGGTTTAATGAAAAACTGTTTTTT. It codes for CASSLWTGFNEKLFF.

This clone was counted a single time. This chain uses TRBV29-1 with TRBJ2-3, with D perhaps matching TRBD2 (6 bases). The CDR3 is 13 residues long. Trimming shortened V by 7 bases and J by 6 bases, and 17 bases separated the two germline ends. Germline V lookup: CDR1 SQVTM, CDR2 ANQGSEA. CDR3 region: CSASPQGGDTQYF. The CDR3 nucleotides are TGCAGCGCCTCTCCGCAGGGAGGCGATACGCAGTATTTT.